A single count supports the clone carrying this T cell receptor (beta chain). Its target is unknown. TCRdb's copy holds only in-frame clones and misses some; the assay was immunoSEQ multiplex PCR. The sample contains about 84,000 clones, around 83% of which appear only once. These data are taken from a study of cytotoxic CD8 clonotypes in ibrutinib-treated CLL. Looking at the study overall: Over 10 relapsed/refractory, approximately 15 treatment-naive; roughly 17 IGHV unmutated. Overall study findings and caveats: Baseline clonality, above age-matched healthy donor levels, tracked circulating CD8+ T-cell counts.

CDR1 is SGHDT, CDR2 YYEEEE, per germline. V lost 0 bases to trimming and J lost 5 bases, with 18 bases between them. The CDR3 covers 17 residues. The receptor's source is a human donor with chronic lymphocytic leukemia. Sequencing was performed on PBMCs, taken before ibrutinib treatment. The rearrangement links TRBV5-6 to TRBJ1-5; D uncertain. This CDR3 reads CASSLGRRPDWDQPQHF. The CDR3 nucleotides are TGTGCCAGCAGCTTGGGCAGGAGACCCGACTGGGATCAGCCCCAGCATTTT.